The TCR beta chain described here comes from a study of blood T cell repertoires in COVID-19 (dated by TCRdb to about 2020). Study-wide context: The collaborator samples originated in the United States, Italy and Spain and spanned the acute and convalescent phases of COVID-19. The dataset comprised deeply sampled blood TCRbeta repertoires from subjects exposed to, actively infected with, or recovered from COVID-19. The material from the prospective study consisted of cDNA or gDNA derived from T cells, B-cell-depleted T cells, or PBMCs. Where available, HLA class I and class II types were taken from metadata supplied by the sample provider and were not determined by assay-based typing. Samples came from the ongoing ImmuneRACE study (first 160 participants) plus 1,254 subjects from 6 global collaborators. The repertoires were made available in a free public database intended to serve as a resource for research on the immune response to SARS-CoV-2. A de-identified subject ID, COVID-19 status, age in years and sex were almost always included in the sample metadata. Broader findings and caveats from the paper: How much clinical and demographic metadata was included differed by source and by participant, and the metadata was provided uncurated.

The immunoSEQ Assay, a bias-controlled multiplex PCR, was used to amplify TCRbeta CDR3 regions from genomic DNA. The authors' pipeline ran thus. The number of nucleated cells in each sample was estimated from the amplification of reference gene primers within the assay. To quantify the absolute abundance of each unique TCRbeta CDR3 rearrangement, sequence reads were collapsed and filtered. For each sample, productive Simpson clonality was calculated as the square root of Simpson's diversity index across productive rearrangements. TCRdb holds this immuneACCESS table with in-frame rearrangements only. Some clones are missing; in checked studies, unresolved V genes explain under half, and the rest has no known cause. V and J calls plus clone size are reproduced from that table; the DNA served to infer D and trimming. A total of under 250,000 clones appear in this sample, around four fifths of them only once. The ten largest clonotypes hold 7.5% to 8% of the sample.

As to this clone: Its antigen is not yet known. Base qualities are not recorded, but no much larger clone differs from it by a single base.

Whole blood was collected in K2EDTA tubes by collaborating institutions according to the institutions' own protocols. For TCRbeta analysis, collaborators shipped samples as frozen whole blood, isolated PBMCs, or DNA extracted from either of those sample types. Including cysteine and phenylalanine, the CDR3 has 15 amino acids. The sequence is cut down to CDR3 DNA, 45 bases in frame from base 1. Ends trimmed: V by 6 bases, J by 4 bases; bases unmatched to a gene: 8. The germline V gene sets CDR1 to SGHRS and CDR2 to YFSETQ. The V and J genes are TRBV5-1 and TRBJ2-5; TRBD1 fits 11 bases in the junction. The receptor comes from a woman between 45 and 65 years old with active or convalescent COVID-19. What was sequenced was peripheral blood. Here the CDR3 is given as CASTLEGTGGETQYF. In nucleotide form, the sequence is TGCGCCAGCACCTTAGAAGGGACAGGGGGAGAGACCCAGTACTTC.